A selection of T cell receptor beta chains follows, all from one sample in a study of PD-L1 blockade in urothelial cancer. The data were produced by immunoSEQ multiplex PCR, yet TCRdb's version contains in-frame clones alone and is incomplete. The sample has roughly 40,000 clones, approximately 90% seen once; the top ten hold 25%. This material consisted of PBMCs, taken around atezolizumab (anti-PD-L1) treatment. Receptors were obtained from a donor aged 40 or older with urothelial cancer. The CDR3 runs from the conserved cysteine through the conserved F or W. The order of the fields is V gene, D gene, J gene, clone size, CDR3 DNA, CDR3 protein. A D gene is named only where the DNA matches it firmly. Clone size is given for some rows only: seen once, a few or many times, or a class if the clone is expanded.

TRBV11-2	TRBD2	TRBJ2-5	.	TGTGCCAGCAGCGCGAGGACTAGCGGGAGTCGTAAAGAGACCCAGTACTTC	CASSARTSGSRKETQYF
TRBV9	.	TRBJ2-5	.	TGTGCCAGCAGCGCCACAGATTGGCAAGAGACCCAGTACTTC	CASSATDWQETQYF
TRBV28	.	TRBJ1-2	.	TGTGCCAGCAGTCCCCGGGGGGTTCTCTATGGCTACACCTTC	CASSPRGVLYGYTF
TRBV7-9	TRBD1	TRBJ2-3	.	TGTGCCAGCAGCAAGCGGACAGGGGGTGGCACAGATACGCAGTATTTT	CASSKRTGGGTDTQYF
TRBV6-5	.	TRBJ2-7	.	TGTGCCAGCAGTTACAATCGGGACTCCTACGAGCAGTACTTC	CASSYNRDSYEQYF
TRBV9	TRBD1	TRBJ2-7	.	TGTGCCAGCAGCATAGGGGACAGCTACGAGCAGTACTTC	CASSIGDSYEQYF
TRBV11-2	TRBD1	TRBJ1-5	.	TGTGCCAGCAGCCCCAGGGGGCAGGGTAATCAGCCCCAGCATTTT	CASSPRGQGNQPQHF
TRBV5-1	.	TRBJ2-7	.	TGCGCCAGCAGCCTAGACAGGAGCTACGAGCAGTACTTC	CASSLDRSYEQYF
TRBV9	.	TRBJ1-1	.	TGTGCCAGCAGCGTTAGCAGGAACACTGAAGCTTTCTTT	CASSVSRNTEAFF
TRBV9	TRBD2	TRBJ2-1	.	TGTGCCAGCAGCTCCCGGTTAGCGGGAGGGCCCGGGGATGAGCAGTTCTTC	CASSSRLAGGPGDEQFF
TRBV18	.	TRBJ1-2	.	TGTGCCAGCTCGGAGACAGGAGTCGACTATGGCTACACCTTC	CASSETGVDYGYTF
TRBV6-5	TRBD2	TRBJ2-1	few	TGTGCCAGCAGTTACGGTCTAGCGGGAGGAGGCTATGAGCAGTTCTTC	CASSYGLAGGGYEQFF
TRBV7-9	.	TRBJ1-4	.	TGTGCCAGCAGCCCCGAGAACGACAGGCAACTGTTTTTT	CASSPENDRQLFF
TRBV20-1	.	TRBJ2-1	.	TGCAGTGCTAGGGCTAGCAATGAGCAGTTCTTC	CSARASNEQFF
TRBV2	TRBD1	TRBJ1-1	.	TGTGCCAGCACCCGGACAGGCCGGAACACTGAAGCTTTCTTT	CASTRTGRNTEAFF
TRBV6-5	TRBD2	TRBJ2-1	.	TGTGCCAGCAGAATTAGCGGGAGCCCCTACAATGAGCAGTTCTTC	CASRISGSPYNEQFF
TRBV7-9	TRBD2	TRBJ2-5	once	TGTGCCAGCAGCTTAACGGGAGGGATGAAGACCCAGTACTTC	CASSLTGGMKTQYF
TRBV6-5	TRBD1	TRBJ2-2	.	TGTGCCAGCAACCGACAGGGAACGAACACCGGGGAGCTGTTTTTT	CASNRQGTNTGELFF
TRBV27	TRBD2	TRBJ2-7	few	TGTGCCAGCAGTTTATGGGGGGGAGCCTACGAGCAGTACTTC	CASSLWGGAYEQYF
TRBV20-1	TRBD1	TRBJ2-7	.	TGCAGTGCGGGACAGCTCTACGAGCAGTACTTC	CSAGQLYEQYF
TRBV4-3	.	TRBJ2-7	once	TGCGCCAGCAGCCCTCGCTTGGCCCACGAGCAGTACTTC	CASSPRLAHEQYF
TRBV9	TRBD2	TRBJ2-3	.	TGTGCCAGCAGCGCCTCATCCATGTTAGCGGGAGGGCCCAAAGATACGCAGTATTTT	CASSASSMLAGGPKDTQYF
TRBV27	.	TRBJ2-6	.	TGTGCCAGCAGTCGGGGTGGGGCCAACGTCCTGACTTTC	CASSRGGANVLTF
TRBV28	.	TRBJ2-7	once	TGTGCCAGCAGCAGACAGGCGGGGGCCTACGAGCAGTACTTC	CASSRQAGAYEQYF
TRBV5-4	.	TRBJ1-2	.	TGTGCCAGCAGCTCGCAGGGACAAGTTATCAACTATGGCTACACCTTC	CASSSQGQVINYGYTF
TRBV18	.	TRBJ1-3	.	TGTGCCACAGGGCCCGGGAACACCATATATTTT	CATGPGNTIYF
TRBV14	.	TRBJ2-7	.	TGTGCCACCCCGGACTGGACTTCGGTTAAGCGCCACTACGAGCAGTACTTC	CATPDWTSVKRHYEQYF
TRBV16	TRBD1	TRBJ1-1	.	TGTGCCAGCAGCCAATGGCAGGGGGTCCCTGAAGCTTTCTTT	CASSQWQGVPEAFF
TRBV4-1	.	TRBJ2-7	.	TGCGCCAGCAGCCACCGGGACACCCACTACGAGCAGTACTTC	CASSHRDTHYEQYF